The clone carrying this TCR beta chain was observed a few times. As for time point: blood at routine non-recurrence follow-up after resection. V lost 3 bases, J lost 3 bases, and 15 bases lay in between. The CDR3 length is 15 residues. Germline assignment: CDR1 SGHRS and CDR2 YFSETQ. TCRdb itself ran the 5' RACE reads through MiXCR, one entry per CDR3 protein. The sample consists of more than 75,000 distinct CDR3 sequences, just under 20% of them appearing once. These data originate in a study of spatial heterogeneity in lung cancer. As for the study in general: The donors, around 72 patients with untreated early-stage non-small cell lung cancer, provided the samples. An average of more than ten raw reads was observed per unique TCR and UMI combination.

The receptor's source is a male donor with early-stage non-small cell lung cancer. Sequenced material: PBMCs, taken at follow-up. The chain has TRBV5-1 and TRBJ1-1; D is unclear. CDR3 loop: CASSSRQTSDTEAFF. The CDR3 DNA is TGCGCCAGCAGCTCGAGGCAGACCTCGGACACTGAAGCTTTCTTT.